This TCR beta chain was identified during a study of shared clonotypes between healthy human individuals. All donors were Caucasian adults living in Nashville, Tennessee. Each subset's genomic DNA was shared equally among a number of immunoSEQ plates. The method was immunoSEQ multiplex PCR; TCRdb's version includes in-frame clones alone and lacks a portion of them. The repertoire holds fewer than 850,000 clones, with 72% as singletons. The germline V gene has CDR1 SGHRS and CDR2 YFSETQ. The CDR3 consists of 15 residues. V was shortened by 7 bases and J by 1 base, with 17 bases between the two germline ends.

Sequencing input: memory CD4+ T cells sorted from blood. Stated subset: CD45RA-negative fraction. This clonotype was sampled from a woman aged 25 to 45 in good health. V and J are TRBV5-1 and TRBJ2-5; D is unresolved. The CDR3 bases are TGCGCCAGCCCAACGGACGGAAAAAGCCAAGAGACCCAGTACTTC. It specifies CASPTDGKSQETQYF.